Listed here are 10 T cell receptor beta chains from one sample, sequenced in a study of breast tumors, draining lymph nodes, adjacent tissues. Samples came from axillary lymph nodes draining the breast cancer. Each CDR3 protein is one row after TCRdb ran MiXCR on the multiplex PCR reads. The sample has roughly 260,000 distinct CDR3 sequences, 30% seen once. The sample taken for sequencing was axillary lymph node tissue. These TCRs come from a female donor with breast cancer. Some clones in this sample may be carry-over from other donors' samples.

Points on this clonotype: The limits of the CDR3 on the DNA are not certain, so only TCRdb's listed CDR3 is given. The chain employs TRBV11-2 and TRBJ2-7; the table's D call of TRBD1 was not tested on the DNA. Germline lookup yields CDR1 SGHAT and CDR2 FQNNGV. The CDR3 totals 17 residues, both ends included. The CDR3 sequence is CASSLVIWGQGAHEQHF.

This clonotype was picked up a small number of times. The gene calls are TRBV5-6 and TRBJ2-5, with 13 bases lining up with TRBD2. Germline V CDR1 and CDR2: SGHDT, YYEEEE. The CDR3 covers 17 residues. The J segment lost 5 bases and the V segment lost 4 bases, leaving 11 bases of the junction unmatched. The CDR3 nucleotides are TGTGCCAGCAGCAGCCCGGGGACTAGCGGGATCCGGGAGACCCAGTACTTC. Residues: CASSSPGTSGIRETQYF.

This clonotype was observed many times. The rearrangement joins TRBV7-8 to TRBJ1-5, with a weak D call TRBD1 (5 bases). Deletions cut 1 base from V and 4 bases from J, with 8 bases between. Germline V gives CDR1 SGHVS, CDR2 FQNEAQ. The CDR3 spans 14 residues. DNA for the CDR3: TGTGCCAGCAGCTTAGGGGGGTATAATCAGCCCCAGCATTTT. As protein: CASSLGGYNQPQHF.

This clonotype has at least ten counts. The chain combines TRBV30 with TRBJ1-6; D may be TRBD1 (5 bases). This CDR3 contains 14 residues. The germline CDR1 and CDR2 sequences are GTSNPN and SVGIG (reference sequence). Trimming stripped 2 bases from V and 7 bases from J, with 12 bases between. As DNA, the CDR3 is TGTGCCTGGAGTTTTGGGCAGGGAAATTCACCCCTCCACTTT. Amino acid sequence: CAWSFGQGNSPLHF.

This clonotype was detected ten times or more. J is TRBJ1-2 and V is TRBV30, with TRBD1 as a possible D gene (6 bases). V was shortened by 5 bases and J by 2 bases, with 12 bases between the two germline ends. The CDR3 runs 13 residues. Per the germline V gene, CDR1 is GTSNPN and CDR2 is SVGIG (reference sequence). The CDR3 sequence is CAWGEGGNYGYTF. The CDR3 DNA reads TGTGCCTGGGGGGAGGGGGGGAACTATGGCTACACCTTC.

This chain connects TRBV6-4 to TRBJ2-3; 8 positions match TRBD2. The germline CDR1 and CDR2 sequences are MRHNA and SNTAGT. V was clipped by 5 bases and J by 4 bases; unmatched bases: 8. The CDR3 extends over 15 amino acids. The CDR3 reads CASSQRAGAADTQYF. CDR3 DNA sequence: TGTGCCAGCAGTCAACGAGCGGGAGCTGCAGATACGCAGTATTTT.

A remark on this clonotype: Without the conserved terminal phenylalanine or tryptophan, this CDR3 likely stems from a read error. The DNA of the CDR3 is TGCGCCAGCAGCCAAGATGGCATCACTAGGAACACTGAAGCTTTCGTT. Translating it yields CASSQDGITRNTEAFV. The chain uses TRBV4-3 and TRBJ1-1; D gene uncertain. Trimming left V 0 bases short and J 1 base short, with 12 bases between. Germline V CDR1 and CDR2: LGHNA, YSLEER. The CDR3 length is 16 residues.

This clonotype was seen ten or more times. J is TRBJ1-5 and V is TRBV7-2, with D maybe TRBD1 (5 bases). CDR1 SGHTA and CDR2 FQGNSA come from the germline V gene. V was shortened by 6 bases and J by 5 bases, with 14 bases between the two germline ends. CDR3 length: 14 amino acids. Written as DNA, the CDR3 is TGTGCCAGCAGGGTGGGAGGGACCGATCAGCCCCAGCATTTT. It is translated as CASRVGGTDQPQHF.

This clonotype was observed a handful of times. The chain has TRBV20-1 and TRBJ2-5; 9 bases map to TRBD1. J lost 2 bases, V lost 3 bases, and 10 bases had no gene match. Looked up from germline, CDR1 is DFQATT and CDR2 is SNEGSKA (reference sequence). This CDR3 comprises 16 residues. The CDR3 protein is CSASDNRDRAQETQYF. Written as DNA, the CDR3 is TGCAGTGCTAGCGATAACCGGGACAGGGCGCAAGAGACCCAGTACTTC.

As concerns this clonotype: This could be a read error, since a much larger clone is one nucleotide away. The chain uses TRBV6-4 and TRBJ1-6; D ambiguous. The CDR3 is made up of 13 amino acids. Germline assignment: CDR1 MRHNA and CDR2 SNTAGT. V gave up 5 bases and J gave up 10 bases, with 12 bases separating them. This CDR3 reads CASSHEGGSPLHF. CDR3 nucleotides: TGTGCCAGCAGTCACGAGGGCGGGTCACCCCTCCACTTT.